This TCR beta chain originates from a study of long-term antiretroviral therapy in people with HIV. Overall study results and limits: ART adherence, viral resistance and therapy changes went unrecorded. Clones that expanded before ART (that is, prior to treatment) dominated the repertoire at all time points.

Version v3.0 of the immunoSEQ assay ran at survey level. Assay used: immunoSEQ multiplex PCR; TCRdb lists only in-frame clones, some missing. The sample carries about 14,000 clones, approximately 88% recorded once. Roughly 0.85-11 million cryopreserved PBMC were held in samples before DNA extraction. The CDR3 totals 13 residues. V was shortened by 8 bases and J by 1 base, with 11 bases between the two germline ends. CDR1 is SGHVS and CDR2 is FQNEAQ in the germline V gene. With respect to this clone: Its matching antigen is unknown.

Sample: unsorted PBMCs, taken 6.2 years after starting antiretroviral therapy. The clonotype comes from a middle-aged man with HIV. This chain links TRBV7-8 with TRBJ1-1; D may be TRBD1 (6 bases). CDR3 sequence: CASSGDTNTEAFF. The CDR3 nucleotides are TGTGCCAGCTCGGGGGACACGAACACTGAAGCTTTCTTT. Full variable domain (missing parts from reference TRBV7-8 and TRBJ1-1): GAGVSQSPRYKVAKRGQDVALRCDPISGHVSLFWYQQALGQGPEFLTYFQNEAQLDKSGLPSDRFFAERPEGSVSTLKIQRTQQEDSAVYLCASSGDTNTEAFFGQGTRLTVV.